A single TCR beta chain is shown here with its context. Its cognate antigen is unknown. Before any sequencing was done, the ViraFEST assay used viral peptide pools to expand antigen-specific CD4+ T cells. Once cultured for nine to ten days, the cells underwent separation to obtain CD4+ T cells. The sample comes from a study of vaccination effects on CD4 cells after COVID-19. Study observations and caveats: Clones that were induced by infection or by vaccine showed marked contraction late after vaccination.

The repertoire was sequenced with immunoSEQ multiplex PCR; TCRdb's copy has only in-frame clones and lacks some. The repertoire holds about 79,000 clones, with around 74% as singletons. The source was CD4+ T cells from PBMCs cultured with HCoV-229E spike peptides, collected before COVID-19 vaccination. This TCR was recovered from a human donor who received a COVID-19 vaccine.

The CDR3 region is CASSLTQAGANVLTF. The CDR3 nucleotides read TGCGCCAGCAGCTTAACCCAGGCCGGGGCCAACGTCCTGACTTTC. The genes are TRBV5-1 and TRBJ2-6; D is ambiguous. Germline loops: CDR1 SGHRS, CDR2 YFSETQ. V was clipped by 2 bases and J by 4 bases, with 10 bases between them. The length of the CDR3 is 15 residues.